This is a list of T cell receptor beta chains from one sample in a study of cytomegalovirus exposure and HLA in healthy donors. The table came from immunoSEQ multiplex PCR; TCRdb's copy has only in-frame clones and leaves some out. The repertoire consists of tens of thousands of clones, with about 74% occurring once and the leading ten covering over 20%. The sample taken for sequencing was PBMCs. The receptors were gathered from a woman aged 25-40 years in good health and CMV-seropositive. Both conserved end residues are part of each CDR3. The D gene is left open where the match is weak. Size tells how often a clone was seen (once, few, many) or the class of an expanded clone, and some rows leave it out.

V: TRBV6-5
size: .
J: TRBJ2-7
D: .
DNA: TGTGCCAGCAGGGAAGGGGTATGGGACGAGCAGTACTTC
CDR3: CASREGVWDEQYF

V: TRBV6-1
size: .
J: TRBJ1-5
D: TRBD1
DNA: TGTGCCAGCACCCCGGGACAGACTAATCAGCCCCAGCATTTT
CDR3: CASTPGQTNQPQHF

V: TRBV7-9
size: .
J: TRBJ1-1
D: .
DNA: TGTGCCAGCACTCCAGACCCCAAGGGGACTGAAGCTTTCTTT
CDR3: CASTPDPKGTEAFF

V: TRBV28
size: .
J: TRBJ2-1
D: TRBD2
DNA: TGTGCCAGCAACCGGAGATACCTAGCGGGAAATAATGAGCAGTTCTTC
CDR3: CASNRRYLAGNNEQFF

V: TRBV7-9
size: .
J: TRBJ2-1
D: TRBD2
DNA: TGTGCCAGCAGCTTTCCGCGGGGCGGGAGAGACAATAGTGAGCAGTTCTTC
CDR3: CASSFPRGGRDNSEQFF

V: TRBV28
size: once
J: TRBJ2-6
D: TRBD1
DNA: TGTGCCAGCAGTAAACAGGGGGCTGGGGCCAACGTCCTGACTTTC
CDR3: CASSKQGAGANVLTF

V: TRBV4-2
size: .
J: TRBJ1-2
D: .
DNA: TGTGCCAGCAGCCAGAGACTACAGGGTACGACGGGTGGCTACACCTTC
CDR3: CASSQRLQGTTGGYTF

V: TRBV4-2
size: .
J: TRBJ2-3
D: TRBD2
DNA: TGTGCCAGCAGCCAAGGTCAGTTAGCGGGAGGGCCCGGCACAGATACGCAGTATTTT
CDR3: CASSQGQLAGGPGTDTQYF

V: TRBV29-1
size: .
J: TRBJ2-3
D: TRBD1
DNA: TGCAGCGTTACGGACAGGGGTAAAGCAGATACGCAGTATTTT
CDR3: CSVTDRGKADTQYF

V: TRBV9
size: few
J: TRBJ2-6
D: .
DNA: TGTGCCAGCAGCGCCCGACAGGCTGGGGCCAACGTCCTGACTTTC
CDR3: CASSARQAGANVLTF

V: TRBV4-1
size: .
J: TRBJ1-1
D: .
DNA: TGCGCCAGCAGCCAAGATGGCAGGGGCACTGAAGCTTTCTTT
CDR3: CASSQDGRGTEAFF

V: TRBV28
size: .
J: TRBJ2-5
D: TRBD2
DNA: TGTGCCAGCTCCATATTCGGACTAGGACAAGAGACCCAGTACTTC
CDR3: CASSIFGLGQETQYF

V: TRBV29-1
size: .
J: TRBJ2-7
D: .
DNA: TGCAGCGTTGAAGCTCCGGGGAAGCAGTACTTC
CDR3: CSVEAPGKQYF

V: TRBV6-5
size: .
J: TRBJ1-1
D: .
DNA: TGTGCCAGCAGTTTCCTGGGACACCAAATGAACACTGAAGCTTTCTTT
CDR3: CASSFLGHQMNTEAFF

V: TRBV7-2
size: once
J: TRBJ1-5
D: .
DNA: TGTGCCAGCAGCCTCGGTAGTCAGCCCCAGCATTTT
CDR3: CASSLGSQPQHF

V: TRBV4-2
size: .
J: TRBJ1-2
D: TRBD1
DNA: TGTGCCAGCAGCCAAGATATAGGACAGGGGTACTATGGCTACACCTTC
CDR3: CASSQDIGQGYYGYTF

V: TRBV6-5
size: .
J: TRBJ2-1
D: TRBD2
DNA: TGTGCCAGCAGTTACTCGAGCGGGGCATTAGGGGAGCAGTTCTTC
CDR3: CASSYSSGALGEQFF

V: TRBV30
size: .
J: TRBJ2-3
D: TRBD2
DNA: TGTGCCTGGAGTGTACAGGCTAGCGGTACGGATACGCAGTATTTT
CDR3: CAWSVQASGTDTQYF

V: TRBV6-5
size: .
J: TRBJ2-7
D: .
DNA: TGTGCCAGCGGGTTCAGTTCCGGCGGCGAGCAGTACTTC
CDR3: CASGFSSGGEQYF

V: TRBV7-2
size: .
J: TRBJ2-1
D: TRBD2
DNA: TGTGCCAGCAGCTTAGGGTCGGGAGGTATATCGAACAATGAGCAGTTCTTC
CDR3: CASSLGSGGISNNEQFF

V: TRBV7-9
size: .
J: TRBJ2-3
D: TRBD1
DNA: TGTGCCAGCAGCGGGACAGGGGGCGTAGATACGCAGTATTTT
CDR3: CASSGTGGVDTQYF

V: TRBV6-1
size: few
J: TRBJ2-7
D: .
DNA: TGTGCCAGCAGTGAAGGGAGGAGGGGATCGTACGAGCAGTACTTC
CDR3: CASSEGRRGSYEQYF

V: TRBV6-1
size: .
J: TRBJ1-2
D: .
DNA: TGTGCCGTACTGGGGCAGAACTATGGCTACACCTTC
CDR3: CAVLGQNYGYTF

V: TRBV14
size: .
J: TRBJ1-2
D: .
DNA: TGTGCCAGCAGCCAAGGCAGGGCAGGTAAAACTGGCTACACCTTC
CDR3: CASSQGRAGKTGYTF

V: TRBV27
size: .
J: TRBJ2-7
D: .
DNA: TGTGCCTCCTCGGAGCCCTACGAGCAGTACTTC
CDR3: CASSEPYEQYF

V: TRBV28
size: once
J: TRBJ1-1
D: .
DNA: TGTGCCAGCATCCCGAGGATGAGGTTCTCTGAAGCTTTCTTT
CDR3: CASIPRMRFSEAFF

V: TRBV28
size: .
J: TRBJ2-7
D: TRBD1
DNA: TGTGCCAGCAGTAGGACAGGTGTATTCTACGAGCAGTACTTC
CDR3: CASSRTGVFYEQYF

V: TRBV4-2
size: once
J: TRBJ1-1
D: TRBD1
DNA: TGTGCCAGCAGCCCCCGGGACAGGGGCCTCATGAACACTGAAGCTTTCTTT
CDR3: CASSPRDRGLMNTEAFF

V: TRBV29-1
size: .
J: TRBJ2-1
D: TRBD2
DNA: TGCAGCGCAACTAGCGGGGCCTACAATGAGCAGTTCTTC
CDR3: CSATSGAYNEQFF

V: TRBV10-3
size: .
J: TRBJ1-4
D: TRBD1
DNA: TGTGCCATCAGTGAGTCCAAAGGGACAGGGGGTGAAAAACTGTTTTTT
CDR3: CAISESKGTGGEKLFF

V: TRBV18
size: .
J: TRBJ1-1
D: .
DNA: TGTGCCAGCTCACAGGGACATCTGAACACTGAAGCTTTCTTT
CDR3: CASSQGHLNTEAFF

V: TRBV19
size: .
J: TRBJ1-1
D: TRBD1
DNA: TGTGCCACTTTGGGGACAGCGAACACTGAAGCTTTCTTT
CDR3: CATLGTANTEAFF

V: TRBV2
size: .
J: TRBJ2-1
D: TRBD1
DNA: TGTGCCAGCAGCCGATCCGACAGGGGAAAAGCTAACAATGAGCAGTTCTTC
CDR3: CASSRSDRGKANNEQFF

V: TRBV18
size: .
J: TRBJ1-1
D: TRBD1
DNA: TGTGCCAGCTCACCAGACAGGGGGGGAGCTGAAGCTTTCTTT
CDR3: CASSPDRGGAEAFF

V: TRBV20-1
size: .
J: TRBJ1-4
D: .
DNA: TGCAGTGCTGCCCCAAGGGGAAAACTGTTTTTT
CDR3: CSAAPRGKLFF

V: TRBV18
size: .
J: TRBJ1-5
D: .
DNA: TGTGCCAGCTCACCCGGCACGGGGGGTCTTCAGCCCCAGCATTTT
CDR3: CASSPGTGGLQPQHF

V: TRBV11-2
size: .
J: TRBJ1-2
D: .
DNA: TGTGCCAGCAGCTTGAGGGCCCAGGGGTTTGGCTACACCTTC
CDR3: CASSLRAQGFGYTF

V: TRBV5-4
size: few
J: TRBJ1-4
D: TRBD1
DNA: TGTGCCAGCAGCTCCTCCGACAGGGTACAAGAAAAACTGTTTTTT
CDR3: CASSSSDRVQEKLFF

V: TRBV2
size: .
J: TRBJ2-5
D: TRBD2
DNA: TGTGCCAGCAGAACCCCCCTAGCGGGAGTTGCACAAGAGACCCAGTACTTC
CDR3: CASRTPLAGVAQETQYF

V: TRBV5-1
size: .
J: TRBJ2-7
D: TRBD2
DNA: TGCGCCAGCAGCTCAGGACTAGCGGGAGGGCCGCTCTCCTACGAGCAGTACTTC
CDR3: CASSSGLAGGPLSYEQYF

V: TRBV5-1
size: .
J: TRBJ2-5
D: TRBD1
DNA: TGCGCCAGCAGCCCCGACAGGGGAGGGACCCAGTACTTC
CDR3: CASSPDRGGTQYF

V: TRBV14
size: .
J: TRBJ2-2
D: .
DNA: TGTGCCAGCAGCCGGTCTCAGGGCAGGTCCGGGGAGCTGTTTTTT
CDR3: CASSRSQGRSGELFF

V: TRBV19
size: .
J: TRBJ1-1
D: .
DNA: TGTGCCAGTAGCGACAGGTTGAACACTGAAGCTTTCTTT
CDR3: CASSDRLNTEAFF

V: TRBV6-5
size: .
J: TRBJ2-2
D: TRBD1
DNA: TGTGCCAGCAGACCGGGACAGGGGGCCGGGGAGCTGTTTTTT
CDR3: CASRPGQGAGELFF

V: TRBV5-1
size: .
J: TRBJ2-6
D: TRBD1
DNA: TGCGCCAGCAGCCCGGGACAGGGGGACGGGGCCAACGTCCTGACTTTC
CDR3: CASSPGQGDGANVLTF

V: TRBV2
size: .
J: TRBJ2-3
D: .
DNA: TGTGCCAGCAGTGCCTACAGCACAGATACGCAGTATTTT
CDR3: CASSAYSTDTQYF

V: TRBV18
size: .
J: TRBJ2-3
D: .
DNA: TGTGCCAGCTCACCAAAGAGCCGCCCCACCAGCACAGATACGCAGTATTTT
CDR3: CASSPKSRPTSTDTQYF

V: TRBV29-1
size: .
J: TRBJ2-2
D: TRBD1
DNA: TGCAGCGTTGGTCGGACAGGGGACACCGGGGAGCTGTTTTTT
CDR3: CSVGRTGDTGELFF

V: TRBV12-5
size: .
J: TRBJ1-5
D: .
DNA: TGTGCTAGTGGTTTGGGGCGGGGCGGGGGTAGCAATCAGCCCCAGCATTTT
CDR3: CASGLGRGGGSNQPQHF

V: TRBV4-1
size: .
J: TRBJ2-2
D: TRBD2
DNA: TGCGCCAGCAAGATTGTAGCGGGAGGTCACACCGGGGAGCTGTTTTTT
CDR3: CASKIVAGGHTGELFF

V: TRBV7-9
size: .
J: TRBJ2-2
D: .
DNA: TGTGCCAGCAGCTTATATGCGGGCCGAAGCACCGGGGAGCTGTTTTTT
CDR3: CASSLYAGRSTGELFF

V: TRBV29-1
size: few
J: TRBJ1-1
D: TRBD1
DNA: TGCAGCGTCCGACAGGGGCTGGTAGCTTTCTTT
CDR3: CSVRQGLVAFF

V: TRBV29-1
size: once
J: TRBJ1-2
D: .
DNA: TGCAGCGTACAGGGCAACGGCTACACCTTC
CDR3: CSVQGNGYTF

V: TRBV30
size: .
J: TRBJ1-5
D: .
DNA: TGTGCCTCCTCGGACACTTACAATCAGCCCCAGCATTTT
CDR3: CASSDTYNQPQHF

V: TRBV10-2
size: .
J: TRBJ2-2
D: TRBD1
DNA: TGCGCCAGCAGTGAGTGGACAGGGGGCACCGGGGAGCTGTTTTTT
CDR3: CASSEWTGGTGELFF

V: TRBV10-1
size: .
J: TRBJ2-1
D: TRBD2
DNA: TGCGCCAGCAGCGGTGCGGGAGTGGGAAATGAGCAGTTCTTC
CDR3: CASSGAGVGNEQFF

V: TRBV7-2
size: .
J: TRBJ2-7
D: TRBD2
DNA: TGTGCCAGCAGCTCGCGGGGGTTTTATTACGAGCAGTACTTC
CDR3: CASSSRGFYYEQYF

V: TRBV6-5
size: .
J: TRBJ1-2
D: .
DNA: TGTGCCAGCAGGGTAGGGGATTTGAACTATGGCTACACCTTC
CDR3: CASRVGDLNYGYTF

V: TRBV7-2
size: .
J: TRBJ2-1
D: TRBD2
DNA: TGTGCCAGCAGCTTAGTTGGGACTAGCGGGTACAATGAGCAGTTCTTC
CDR3: CASSLVGTSGYNEQFF